This TCR beta chain originates from a study of T-cell reconstitution after alpha-beta-depleted transplantation in children. Study results and caveats: Elevated TCRbeta diversity at day 60 was traced, in some patients, to surviving recipient T cells and thymic progenitors. Once a year had passed after transplant, T-cell counts and diversity came mostly from newly produced T cells. There were reportedly several hundred expanded graft clones from which alpha-beta T cells came about two months after transplant.

In the case of this clonotype: Its antigen is as yet unknown.

The V gene's germline CDR1 is LGHDT and CDR2 YNNKEL (reference sequence). V was cut by 3 bases and J by 2 bases, with 13 bases left in between. This CDR3 has 15 residues. Unique molecular identifiers were incorporated during preparation of the TCRbeta library. TCRdb recomputed calls from the PCR reads with MiXCR, one row per CDR3 protein. The table lists about 250,000 distinct CDR3 sequences, more than 20% of them singletons. V usage is TRBV3-1 and J usage is TRBJ1-1, with a possible D match to TRBD1 (6 bases). The TCR sequence derives from a female patient aged 2-15 years who had a stem cell transplant for congenital amegakaryocytic thrombocytopenia, so the T cells may come from the graft donor. Source: PBMCs, mostly from graft donor cells, taken 360 days after TCRalphabeta/CD19-depleted stem cell transplant. The CDR3 coding sequence is TGTGCCAGCAGCCAGACCCGGACAGCCAACACTGAAGCTTTCTTT. Translation: CASSQTRTANTEAFF.